Below are 30 T cell receptor beta chains sequenced from a single sample in a study of T cells in Graves' hyperthyroidism and ophthalmopathy (dated 2019 in TCRdb). Libraries were prepared through multiplex PCR. These reads were obtained on an Illumina HiSeq 2000. The TCR beta CDR3 regions were amplified from the RNA transcripts. For the first round of RT-PCR on the TCR CDR3, the HTBI primer set was used together with the Qiagen OneStep RT-PCR kit. TCRdb trimmed the raw reads at Q25, called clones with MiXCR and kept productive beta chains. Rows with a matching CDR3 protein are joined into one entry that keeps the most common DNA and genes. The sample profile shows about 46,000 distinct CDR3 sequences; 45% to 50% of them were found once. 32% of the sample is taken by the ten largest. The material sequenced was peripheral blood or thyroid tissue (not recorded which). These receptors were obtained from a woman in her fifties or sixties with Graves' hyperthyroidism.

At least ten counts were recorded for this clonotype. The rearrangement uses TRBV2 and TRBJ1-4, with D uncertain. The V gene's germline CDR1 is SNHLY and CDR2 FYNNEI. The CDR3 totals 14 residues. Trimming stripped 6 bases from V and 2 bases from J, with 10 bases between. Here the CDR3 reads CASRGLGTNEKLFF. The DNA for the CDR3 is TGTGCCAGCAGAGGCCTGGGGACTAATGAAAAACTGTTTTTT. The complete variable domain, with remaining parts taken from reference TRBV2 and TRBJ1-4, reads EPEVTQTPSHQVTQMGQEVILRCVPISNHLYFYWYRQILGQKVEFLVSFYNNEISEKSEIFDDQFSVERPDGSNFTLKIRSTKLEDSAMYFCASRGLGTNEKLFFGSGTQLSVL.

In regard to this clonotype: The final CDR3 position lacks the conserved phenylalanine or tryptophan, pointing to a likely read error. The chain joins TRBV7-2 to TRBJ1-1, with D unclear. Germline V gives CDR1 SGHTA, CDR2 FQGNSA. The CDR3 loop spans 15 amino acids. Trimming cost V 4 bases and J 1 base, with 13 bases left between them. The CDR3 loop reads CASSSPGLRNTEAFL. In nucleotides, the CDR3 is TGTGCCAGCAGCTCTCCAGGTTTACGGAACACTGAAGCTTTCCTT.

This clonotype was seen repeatedly, ten times or more. The chain uses TRBV9 and TRBJ1-3; tentatively, D is TRBD1 (5 bases). Trimming stripped 2 bases from V and 0 bases from J, with 12 bases between. CDR3 length: 16 residues. In germline, CDR1 is SGDLS, CDR2 YYNGEE. The CDR3 reads CASSVRQSNSGNTIYF. The DNA for the CDR3 is TGTGCCAGCAGCGTCCGACAGTCTAACTCTGGAAACACCATATATTTT.

Many counts were recorded for this clonotype. The chain recombines TRBV20-1 with TRBJ2-7; D ambiguous. Germline CDR1 is DFQATT and CDR2 is SNEGSKA (reference sequence). The CDR3 has 11 residues. Deletions cut 6 bases from V and 2 bases from J, with 8 bases between. The CDR3 sequence is CSADRAYEQYF. DNA of the CDR3: TGCAGTGCCGACCGGGCCTACGAGCAGTACTTC.

The chain couples TRBV7-8 to TRBJ1-1; maybe TRBD1 (5 bases). Per the germline V gene, CDR1 is SGHVS and CDR2 is FQNEAQ. The CDR3 sequence is 13 residues long. V shed 4 bases and J shed 1 base, with 7 bases lying between them. The CDR3, as DNA: TGTGCCAGCAGCTGGGGGGAGAACACTGAAGCTTTCTTT. Translated, it gives CASSWGENTEAFF.

There are many counts of this clonotype. The chain carries TRBV6-2 or TRBV6-3 and TRBJ2-7, with 7 positions matching TRBD2. Germline values: CDR1 MNHEY, CDR2 SVGEGT. Germline trimming cut 6 bases from V and 1 base from J; bases unmatched to any gene: 6. CDR3 length equals 14 residues. The CDR3 region is CASRGAGASYEQYF. As DNA, the CDR3 is TGTGCCAGCAGAGGGGCGGGAGCATCCTACGAGCAGTACTTC.

This clonotype was observed many times. This chain links TRBV7-2 with TRBJ1-4; D is unresolved. V lost 3 bases, J lost 0 bases, and 11 bases lay in between. This CDR3 contains 16 residues. Looked up from germline, CDR1 is SGHTA and CDR2 is FQGNSA. The CDR3 loop reads CASSLRQAATNEKLFF. The CDR3 region has the DNA TGTGCCAGCAGCTTGAGGCAGGCGGCAACTAATGAAAAACTGTTTTTT. The full variable domain, in which reference TRBV7-2 and TRBJ1-4 provide the parts outside the CDR3, is GAGVSQSPSNKVTEKGKDVELRCDPISGHTALYWYRQSLGQGLEFLIYFQGNSAPDKSGLPSDRFSAERTGGSVSTLTIQRTQQEDSAVYLCASSLRQAATNEKLFFGSGTQLSVL.

This clonotype has a count of ten or more. The gene calls are TRBV20-1 and TRBJ1-6; TRBD1 agrees at 7 bases. CDR1 is DFQATT, CDR2 SNEGSKA, per germline (reference sequence). The junction had 2 bases not matched to a gene; V was cut back by 1 base and J by 2 bases. The CDR3 is 15 amino acids. CDR3 DNA: TGCAGTGCTAGAGGAGGGGGCACCTATAATTCACCCCTCCACTTT. Amino acids: CSARGGGTYNSPLHF.

The chain recombines TRBV9 with TRBJ1-2; no reliable D call. Per germline, CDR1 SGDLS and CDR2 YYNGEE. The V gene lost 5 bases and the J gene lost 0 bases, with 11 bases spanning the gap. CDR3 size: 14 residues. CDR3 sequence: CASSPIGPNYGYTF. As DNA, the CDR3 is TGTGCCAGCAGTCCCATTGGCCCTAACTATGGCTACACCTTC.

The chain uses TRBV7-6 and TRBJ1-5; TRBD1 might be the D (5 bases). Between the trimmed V and J ends, which lost 5 bases and 7 bases, there was a span of 18 bases. This CDR3 comprises 15 residues. The germline V gene has CDR1 SGHVS and CDR2 FNYEAQ. In DNA form, the CDR3 reads TGTGCCAGCAGCGCAGGGCCCAACTACGAGCAGCCCCAGCATTTT. It translates to CASSAGPNYEQPQHF.

This rearrangement joins TRBV7-9 to TRBJ2-7, with 11 bases identical to TRBD1. Trimming took 5 bases from V and 5 from J; bases not matched to a gene: 8. Germline V CDR1 and CDR2: SEHNR, FQNEAQ (reference sequence). This CDR3 contains 15 residues. CDR3 nucleotide sequence: TGTGCCAGCAGCAGCGGAGGGACAGGGGGTAACGAGCAGTACTTC. Amino acid sequence: CASSSGGTGGNEQYF.

A note on this clonotype: Because the CDR3 is missing its conserved closing phenylalanine or tryptophan, this is likely a read error. No DNA is shown, since the ends of the CDR3 on it are uncertain; the CDR3 is the one TCRdb lists. V usage is TRBV12-3 or TRBV12-4 and J usage is TRBJ2-2; the table's D gene call, TRBD2, was not cross checked with the DNA. The CDR3 extends over 14 residues, inclusive of both ends. CDR3 residues: CASSSGGNTGELDL.

This clonotype came up a few times. The genes are TRBV20-1 and TRBJ2-7; D might be TRBD2 (5 bases). Germline CDR1 and CDR2: DFQATT and SNEGSKA (reference sequence). The V end lost 1 base, the J end lost 2 bases, and 9 bases lay between the germline ends. The CDR3 is 13 amino acids. As DNA, the CDR3 is TGCAGTGCTAGAGGGTGGAGGACCTACGAGCAGTACTTC. Encoded protein: CSARGWRTYEQYF.

This sequence joins TRBV9 and TRBJ2-1; TRBD2 matches at 7 bases. The CDR3 length is 17 residues. V lost 2 bases and J lost 4; bases outside the gene matches: 12. CDR1 is SGDLS and CDR2 is YYNGEE in the germline V gene. CDR3 residues: CASSVDPGGRAYNEQFF. The CDR3, as DNA: TGTGCCAGCAGCGTGGATCCAGGCGGGAGAGCTTACAATGAGCAGTTCTTC.

This clonotype appeared a few times. This chain uses TRBV29-1 with TRBJ2-1; TRBD2 matches 9 bases. This CDR3 has 13 amino acids. The V gene's germline CDR1 is SQVTM and CDR2 ANQGSEA. The ends lost 7 bases at V and 5 bases at J; junction bases unmatched: 6. CDR3 coding DNA: TGCAGCGGAGGACTAGCGACTAACAATGAGCAGTTCTTC. Translated, it gives CSGGLATNNEQFF.

This clonotype was seen a few times. The V and J genes are TRBV13 and TRBJ1-2, with D possibly matching TRBD1 (5 bases). V lost 6 bases and J 6 bases, leaving 20 bases between the germline ends. The germline gives CDR1 PRHDT, CDR2 FYEKMQ (reference sequence). The CDR3 runs 15 residues. As DNA, the CDR3 is TGTGCCAGCAGTCTCCGTTGGGCAGGGATTAATGGCTACACCTTC. Its translation is CASSLRWAGINGYTF.

The rearrangement links TRBV10-1 to TRBJ2-5, with 12 bases fitting TRBD2. The J segment lost 4 bases and the V segment lost 4 bases, leaving 1 base of the junction unmatched. The CDR3 has 14 residues. Germline CDR1 and CDR2: WNHNN and SYGVQD (reference sequence). The CDR3 coding sequence is TGCGCCAGCAGTGGGACTAGCGGGACAGAGACCCAGTACTTC. Translated: CASSGTSGTETQYF.

V and J are TRBV20-1 and TRBJ2-5; D is possibly TRBD2 (5 bases). Germline CDR1 DFQATT, CDR2 SNEGSKA (reference sequence). The CDR3 is 13 amino acids. This chain's CDR3 is CSVEGPSGETQYF. CDR3 nucleotides: TGCAGCGTTGAAGGCCCCAGCGGAGAGACCCAGTACTTC.

This chain joins TRBV10-2 and TRBJ1-1; possible D gene TRBD1, 5 bases. Trimming cost V 2 bases and J 2 bases, with 9 bases left between them. This CDR3 has 14 residues. CDR1 and CDR2 from the germline V gene are WSHSY and SAAADI. CDR3 coding DNA: TGCGCCAGCAGTGAGAGGGGAAGAAACACTGAAGCTTTCTTT. It yields the protein CASSERGRNTEAFF.

This chain joins TRBV2 and TRBJ2-5, with TRBD1 matching over 9 bases. Losses at the gene ends were 6 bases for V and 5 bases for J; bases not matched to a gene: 16. CDR3 size: 17 residues. The germline V gene has CDR1 SNHLY and CDR2 FYNNEI. CDR3 DNA: TGTGCCAGCAGCTCGGGACAGGGAGGAGCGAGGTGGGAGACCCAGTACTTC. Its translation is CASSSGQGGARWETQYF.

J is TRBJ2-6 and V is TRBV24-1; the match to TRBD2 covers 12 bases. The V gene's germline CDR1 is KGHDR and CDR2 SFDVKD. The CDR3 is 19 amino acids. The V and J ends lost 4 bases and 0 bases, in that order; junction bases with no gene match: 6. The CDR3 protein is CATSDSKTSGGSGANVLTF. CDR3 DNA sequence: TGTGCCACCAGTGACTCAAAGACTAGCGGGGGCTCTGGGGCCAACGTCCTGACTTTC.

Note on this clonotype: Because the CDR3's place on the DNA is in doubt, the DNA is left out and the CDR3 is given as listed by TCRdb. V is TRBV10-3 and J is TRBJ1-5. With termini counted, the CDR3 has 21 amino acids. The V gene's germline CDR1 is ENHRY and CDR2 SYGVKD. CDR3 sequence reads: CAISIEGYEQYFGPGNQPQHF.

Of note for this clonotype: A single base separates this from a much larger clone, so it may be a read error. The V call is TRBV7-3, the J call TRBJ2-3; 8 nucleotides agree with TRBD1. Germline CDR1 SGHTA, CDR2 FQGTGA. This CDR3 is built from 14 residues. Trimming at V came to 6 bases and at J to 4 bases, leaving 6 bases not matched to a gene. The CDR3 coding sequence is TGTGCCAGCAGTCGGGCAGGGGGCCCAGATACGCAGTATTTT. Its protein is CASSRAGGPDTQYF.

This rearrangement joins TRBV7-2 to TRBJ2-5, with D possibly TRBD1 on 6 matching bases. The CDR3 sequence is 14 residues long. Per the germline V gene, CDR1 is SGHTA and CDR2 is FQGNSA. V was trimmed by 5 bases and J by 5 bases, leaving 15 bases between them. The CDR3 region has the DNA TGTGCCAGCAGCGTACAGGGTGCCGGGGAGACCCAGTACTTC. The encoded protein is CASSVQGAGETQYF.

This clonotype was counted ten times or more. The V gene is TRBV5-1, the J gene TRBJ2-7; D possibly corresponds to TRBD2 (5 bases). V dropped 1 base and J dropped 0 bases, with 8 bases sitting between them. The CDR3 loop spans 14 amino acids. Germline values: CDR1 SGHRS, CDR2 YFSETQ. As DNA, the CDR3 is TGCGCCAGCAGCTTGTCGGGGAACTCCTACGAGCAGTACTTC. Translating gives CASSLSGNSYEQYF.

For this clonotype: The junction does not match germline at one end; this may be a read error. The chain carries TRBV7-2 and TRBJ2-7; D may be TRBD2 (5 bases). This CDR3 is 12 amino acids long. Germline CDR1 SGHTA, CDR2 FQGNSA. DNA for the CDR3: TGTGTCAGCAGCTTACTAGGGAACGAGCAGTACTTC. The encoded protein is CVSSLLGNEQYF.

This sequence joins TRBV7-8 and TRBJ2-5; 8 bases agree with TRBD1. The trim removed 5 bases at V and 5 bases at J, leaving 7 bases unmatched. Germline CDR1 SGHVS, CDR2 FQNEAQ. There are 14 residues in the CDR3. In DNA, the CDR3 is TGTGCCAGCAGCACACAGGGGGGTAGGGAGACCCAGTACTTC. This translates into CASSTQGGRETQYF.

This clonotype occurred many times. The chain employs TRBV4-1 and TRBJ1-2; D remains unclear. The CDR3 sequence is 13 residues long. Trimming removed 0 bases at V and 5 bases at J, with 7 bases between. From germline, CDR1 is MGHRA and CDR2 YSYEKL. This CDR3 is CASSQDELYGYTF. CDR3 coding DNA: TGCGCCAGCAGCCAAGATGAACTATATGGCTACACCTTC.

The CDR3: CASSQDVGSAGIQYF. The CDR3 nucleotides are TGCGCCAGCAGCCAAGATGTCGGGTCGGCCGGGATCCAGTACTTC. This chain joins TRBV4-3 and TRBJ2-5; weak D call: TRBD2 (5 bases). Germline V CDR1 and CDR2: LGHNA, YSLEER. CDR3 size: 15 residues. V was pared by 0 bases and J by 10 bases, with 18 bases between.

This clonotype was detected ten times or more. V usage is TRBV3-1 and J usage is TRBJ2-7; D unclear. V lost 3 bases to trimming and J lost 7 bases, with 13 bases between them. Germline values: CDR1 LGHDT, CDR2 YNNKEL (reference sequence). The CDR3 contains 13 residues. CDR3 DNA: TGTGCCAGCAGCCACCAGAGAGGAACGGAGCAGTACTTC. Protein sequence: CASSHQRGTEQYF.